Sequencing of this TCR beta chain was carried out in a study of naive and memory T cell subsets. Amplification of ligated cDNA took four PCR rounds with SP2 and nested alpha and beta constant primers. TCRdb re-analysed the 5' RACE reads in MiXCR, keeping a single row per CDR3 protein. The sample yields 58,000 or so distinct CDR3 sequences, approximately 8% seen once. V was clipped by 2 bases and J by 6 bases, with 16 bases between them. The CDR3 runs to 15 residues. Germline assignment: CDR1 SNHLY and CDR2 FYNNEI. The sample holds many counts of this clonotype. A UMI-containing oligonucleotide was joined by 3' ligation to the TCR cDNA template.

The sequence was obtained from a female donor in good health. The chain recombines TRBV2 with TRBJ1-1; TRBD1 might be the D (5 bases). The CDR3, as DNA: TGTGCCAGCAGTGAATTGGGCCGTGACAGATCTGAAGCTTTCTTT. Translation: CASSELGRDRSEAFF. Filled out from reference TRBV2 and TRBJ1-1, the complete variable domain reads EPEVTQTPSHQVTQMGQEVILRCVPISNHLYFYWYRQILGQKVEFLVSFYNNEISEKSEIFDDQFSVERPDGSNFTLKIRSTKLEDSAMYFCASSELGRDRSEAFFGQGTRLTVV.